This T cell receptor beta chain was captured by sequencing in a study of PD-L1 blockade in urothelial cancer. Across the whole study: The study started patients on atezolizumab around 2014, giving 1,200 mg intravenously every 3 weeks.

Germline CDR1 SGHNT, CDR2 YYREEE (reference sequence). Trimming at V came to 3 bases and at J to 1 base, leaving 4 bases not matched to a gene. There are 15 residues in the CDR3. Method: immunoSEQ multiplex PCR; TCRdb's copy keeps in-frame clones and lacks some. The sample lists about 76,000 clones; roughly 90% were seen once. The time point denotes: peripheral blood 6 weeks after treatment start. V gene TRBV5-4 combines with J gene TRBJ2-7, with 10 positions matching TRBD1. Sequences were derived from PBMCs, sampled around atezolizumab (anti-PD-L1) treatment. The receptor's source is a woman over 75 with urothelial cancer. The CDR3 nucleotides are TGTGCCAGCAGCTCGGACAGGGGGTTATCCTACGAGCAGTACTTC. As protein: CASSSDRGLSYEQYF.